The present T cell receptor (beta chain) was sequenced within a study of blood T cell repertoires in COVID-19. Study-level background: COVID-19 samples collected from the United States, Italy and Spain covered acute and convalescent phases. From T cells, B-cell-depleted T cells, or PBMCs came the material, which was cDNA or gDNA.

The trim removed 6 bases at V and 6 bases at J, leaving 9 bases unmatched. The germline V gene has CDR1 MGHDK and CDR2 SYGVNS. The CDR3 is 14 residues long. Original handling: The authors estimated nucleated cell counts from reference gene primer amplification. Repertoires were generated with immunoSEQ multiplex PCR, while TCRdb's copy carries only in-frame clones and drops some. D and trimming come from the DNA, and the V and J calls and clone size come from that table. The sample carries about 48,000 clones, about four fifths recorded once. The sequencing sample was made of peripheral blood. The chain links TRBV25-1 to TRBJ2-7; 9 bases match TRBD1. This receptor was identified in a human donor in a cohort sampled during active COVID-19. The CDR3 nucleotides read TGTGCCAGCAGCTTCCCGGGACAGGGCCGCGAGCAGTACTTC. It is translated as CASSFPGQGREQYF.